This T cell receptor beta chain was sequenced during a study of blood T cells in healthy people across ages. Then a second PCR, running roughly 7 to 12 cycles, was carried out with a sample-barcoded 5' primer and a J-beta primer mix. All cDNA molecules were each tagged by a template-switch adaptor with 12 random nucleotides. At least 2.5 million CDR3-containing paired-end reads were obtained per sample. From the 5' RACE reads, TCRdb called clonotypes with MiXCR, one entry per CDR3 protein. The table lists 1.5 million or so distinct CDR3 sequences, approximately 42% of them singletons, with approximately 7.9% in the top ten. Germline V gene lookup returns CDR1 ENHRY and CDR2 SYGVKD. This CDR3 comprises 11 residues. V was clipped by 3 bases and J by 4 bases, with 2 bases between them. In regard to this clonotype: Its antigen is unidentified.

Whole-study findings and limits: One million T cells yielded diversity estimates that were considered underestimates.

The chain combines TRBV10-3 with TRBJ2-3; D call uncertain. Sequencing was performed on blood. The clonotype originates from a young woman in good health. Here the CDR3 reads CAISDSDTQYF. The CDR3 DNA sequence: TGTGCCATCAGTGACTCAGATACGCAGTATTTT.